Below, 16 T cell receptor beta chains from the same sample are listed, as sequenced in a study of T cell clonality in common variable immunodeficiency. Only in-frame clones appear in the TCRdb table, and some are missing; sequencing was by immunoSEQ multiplex PCR. The sample contains roughly 25,000 clones, none of them singletons. The study, taken as a whole, reports: Reportedly, TCR beta sequences from common variable immunodeficiency showed fewer deletions and N-nucleotide insertions.

Their antigens are not known. The source material was peripheral blood mononuclear cells. The receptors were gathered from a human donor with common variable immunodeficiency.

This clone was picked up a small number of times. The CDR3 end lies 3 residues beyond the end of the read and is filled in from the germline J gene. The chain is built from TRBV19 and TRBJ1-5, with 7 bases identical to TRBD1. V was pared by 6 bases and J by 4 bases, with 15 bases of the junction left unmatched. The CDR3 contains 17 residues. The germline gives CDR1 LNHDA, CDR2 SQIVND (reference sequence). CDR3 region: CASSLDRVVLWNQPQHF. The covered CDR3 bases are TGTGCCAGTAGCCTAGACAGGGTGGTCTTATGGAATCAGCCC.

The table lists this clone with a few counts. The junction and the germline gene differ at one end; a read error may be behind it. Read coverage stops 3 residues before the CDR3 terminus; the germline J gene supplies the remainder. V gene TRBV19 combines with J gene TRBJ1-2; unclear D gene. The CDR3 consists of 11 residues. Germline CDR1 is LNHDA and CDR2 is SQIVND (reference sequence). The CDR3 DNA, read in part, is TGTGCCAGTAGGATAGGAAGCGGC. Its protein is CASRIGSG. The whole CDR3 sequence reads CASRIGSGYTF.

This clone was seen repeatedly, ten times or more. The read comes to an end 3 residues before the CDR3 does, leaving the germline J gene to fill in the end. This chain joins TRBV5-5 and TRBJ2-2, with 9 bases matching TRBD1. Germline trimming cut 3 bases from V and 0 bases from J; bases unmatched to any gene: 0. There are 15 residues in the CDR3. Germline CDR1 is SGHKS and CDR2 is YYEKEE (reference sequence). CDR3 sequence: CASSWDRANTGELFF. The sequenced CDR3 bases are TGTGCCAGCAGCTGGGACAGGGCGAACACCGGGGAG.

This clone has a handful of counts. The read stops 3 residues short of the end of the CDR3; the missing end is completed from the germline J gene. The chain links TRBV20-1 to TRBJ2-7, with 10 bases that match TRBD1. Germline CDR1 DFQATT, CDR2 SNEGSKA (reference sequence). This CDR3 is built from 13 residues. V trimming: 3 bases; J trimming: 5 bases; junction bases outside the gene matches: 4. CDR3 region: CSARGQGKNEQYF. Partial CDR3 DNA: TGCAGTGCTAGGGGACAGGGGAAGAACGAG.

This clone appeared many times. The read stops 3 residues short of the end of the CDR3; the missing end is completed from the germline J gene. This chain uses TRBV2 with TRBJ2-2, with D perhaps TRBD1 (6 bases). Trimming cost V 1 base and J 2 bases, with 14 bases left between them. Germline V gives CDR1 SNHLY, CDR2 FYNNEI. CDR3 length: 17 residues. The sequenced part of the CDR3 DNA is TGTGCCAGCAGTGAAGGGGGCCACAGGGCCAACACCGGGGAG. Protein: CASSEGGHRANTGE. The whole CDR3 reads CASSEGGHRANTGELFF.

This clone was detected ten times or more. The part of the CDR3 DNA that was read is TGTGCCAGCAGCCGAATCCTACAGGAAACTGAA. It codes for CASSRILQETE. The whole CDR3 sequence reads CASSRILQETEAFF. This chain uses TRBV6-2 or TRBV6-3 with TRBJ1-1, with a possible D match to TRBD1 (5 bases). The observed sequence ends 3 residues before the CDR3 terminus, with the missing tail filled in from the germline J gene. V lost 6 bases and J 5 bases, leaving 16 bases between the germline ends. Germline lookup yields CDR1 MNHEY and CDR2 SVGEGT. This CDR3 spans 14 amino acids.

This clone turned up a few times. Coverage ceases 3 residues before the CDR3 finishes, and the germline J gene fills in the end. The chain uses TRBV18 and TRBJ2-6; TRBD1 matches at 11 bases. J gave up 0 bases and V 3 bases, and 7 bases lay outside the gene matches. Looked up from germline, CDR1 is KGHSH and CDR2 is LQKENI. This CDR3 comprises 19 residues. CDR3 bases read: TGTGCCAGCTCACCGCTGTCCGGGACAGGGGGCTCTGGGGCCAACGTC. Translation gives CASSPLSGTGGSGANV. The entire CDR3 protein reads CASSPLSGTGGSGANVLTF. Supplemented by reference TRBV18 and TRBJ2-6, the full variable domain reads NAGVMQNPRHLVRRRGQEARLRCSPMKGHSHVYWYRQLPEEGLKFMVYLQKENIIDESGMPKERFSAEFPKEGPSILRIQQVVRGDSAAYFCASSPLSGTGGSGANVLTFGAGSRLTVL.

A note on this clone: The sequence runs out 3 residues before the end of the CDR3; the remainder is reconstructed from the germline J gene. The V call is TRBV30, the J call TRBJ2-7, with a possible D match to TRBD1 (5 bases). Trimming stripped 3 bases from V and 5 bases from J, with 14 bases between. From germline, CDR1 is GTSNPN and CDR2 SVGIG (reference sequence). The CDR3 is 13 residues long. The CDR3 spells CAWSLGPPDEQYF. The CDR3 bases that were read are TGTGCCTGGAGCCTGGGGCCTCCGGACGAG.

This clone was counted between two and nine times. The CDR3 is cut off 3 residues early in the read; its end comes from the germline J gene. The V gene is TRBV30, the J gene TRBJ2-7; tentatively, D is TRBD1 (5 bases). In germline, CDR1 is GTSNPN, CDR2 SVGIG (reference sequence). Trimming shortened V by 0 bases and J by 2 bases, and 5 bases separated the two germline ends. This CDR3 region has 12 residues. The CDR3 here is CAWSVTAYEQYF. CDR3 DNA, as far as it was read: TGTGCCTGGAGTGTGACAGCCTACGAG.

Comment on this clone: Read coverage stops 3 residues before the CDR3 terminus; the germline J gene supplies the remainder. This sequence joins TRBV7-8 and TRBJ1-5; maybe TRBD1 (6 bases). V was clipped by 4 bases and J by 5 bases, with 9 bases between them. Per the germline V gene, CDR1 is SGHVS and CDR2 is FQNEAQ. This CDR3 spans 13 amino acids. CDR3 sequence reads: CASSSNRDQPQHF. CDR3 DNA (partial): TGTGCCAGCAGCTCTAACAGGGATCAGCCC.

The table lists this clone with many counts. Read data end 3 residues before the CDR3 end; the end is taken from the germline J gene. The genes are TRBV7-2 and TRBJ2-3, with TRBD1 identical over 7 bases. Germline values: CDR1 SGHTA, CDR2 FQGNSA. The CDR3 sequence is 12 residues long. The CDR3 here is CASSLVQGTQYF. CDR3 bases read: TGTGCCAGCAGCTTAGTACAGGGGACG.

This clone was found a few times. The CDR3 end is not reached by the read, which stops 3 residues before it; the germline J gene fills it in. The chain joins TRBV18 to TRBJ1-4, with TRBD1 matching over 7 bases. The trim removed 1 base at V and 7 bases at J, leaving 3 bases unmatched. CDR1 and CDR2 (germline): KGHSH, LQKENI. The CDR3 totals 14 residues. The DNA read from the CDR3 is TGTGCCAGCTCACCACTTGGGACAGCTGAAAAA. The encoded protein is CASSPLGTAEK. Given in full, the CDR3 is CASSPLGTAEKLFF.

The table lists this clone with many counts. The read stops 3 residues short of the end of the CDR3; the missing end is completed from the germline J gene. The chain employs TRBV19 and TRBJ2-7; 10 bases line up with TRBD1. Germline loops: CDR1 LNHDA, CDR2 SQIVND (reference sequence). CDR3 length: 15 residues. Trimming at V came to 5 bases and at J to 0 bases, leaving 4 bases not matched to a gene. The CDR3 DNA, read in part, is TGTGCCAGTAGTCCCCGGGACAGGGGCTCCTACGAG. This codes for CASSPRDRGSYE. The CDR3 reads in full as CASSPRDRGSYEQYF.

About this clone: The sequence runs out 3 residues before the end of the CDR3; the remainder is reconstructed from the germline J gene. The chain is built from TRBV20-1 and TRBJ1-1; TRBD1 aligns across 10 bases. V lost 1 base and J lost 5; bases outside the gene matches: 4. Germline CDR1 reads DFQATT; CDR2 reads SNEGSKA (reference sequence). The CDR3 is made up of 14 amino acids. CDR3 DNA, as far as it was read: TGCAGTGCTAGAGGACAGGGGGCTTGGACTGAA. Protein product: CSARGQGAWTE. In full, the CDR3 reads CSARGQGAWTEAFF.

In its sample, this clone was seen many times. The read ends 3 residues shy of where the CDR3 ends; the end is completed using the germline J gene. The genes are TRBV19 and TRBJ1-1, with TRBD1 matching over 11 bases. Trimming at V came to 6 bases and at J to 1 base, leaving 7 bases not matched to a gene. The CDR3 consists of 16 residues. Germline V gives CDR1 LNHDA, CDR2 SQIVND (reference sequence). CDR3 DNA (partial): TGTGCCAGTAGCGCCTGGACAGGGGGCGGGAACACTGAA. This encodes CASSAWTGGGNTE. The entire CDR3 reads CASSAWTGGGNTEAFF.

This clone was counted a few times. The read ends 3 residues shy of where the CDR3 ends; the end is completed using the germline J gene. The chain carries TRBV30 and TRBJ2-1, with D possibly TRBD2 on 6 matching bases. The CDR3 has 13 residues. Germline CDR1 reads GTSNPN; CDR2 reads SVGIG (reference sequence). Trimming took off 4 bases at V and 7 bases at J, with 14 bases between the two ends. The CDR3 spells CAWMVKGRNEQFF. The sequenced part of the CDR3 DNA is TGTGCCTGGATGGTAAAGGGGAGGAATGAG.